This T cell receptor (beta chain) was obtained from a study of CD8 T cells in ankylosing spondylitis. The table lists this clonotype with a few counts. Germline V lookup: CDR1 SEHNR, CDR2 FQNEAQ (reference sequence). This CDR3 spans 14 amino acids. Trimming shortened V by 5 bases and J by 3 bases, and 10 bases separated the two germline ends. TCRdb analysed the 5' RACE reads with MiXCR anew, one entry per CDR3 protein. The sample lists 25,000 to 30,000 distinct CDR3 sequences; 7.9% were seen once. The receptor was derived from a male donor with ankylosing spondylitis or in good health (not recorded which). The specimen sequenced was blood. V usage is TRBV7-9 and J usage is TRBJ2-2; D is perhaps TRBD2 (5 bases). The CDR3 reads CASSPELDTGELFF. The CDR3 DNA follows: TGTGCCAGCAGCCCCGAACTAGACACCGGGGAGCTGTTTTTT.